What follows are 16 T cell receptor beta chains derived from one specimen sequenced in a study of CD8+CD57+ T cells in acquired aplastic anemia (dated 2018 in TCRdb). The run used an Illumina HiSeq 2000. Profiling of TCR beta VDJ combinations and CDR3 sequences used genomic DNA as the template. TCRdb trimmed the raw reads at Q25, called clones with MiXCR and kept productive beta chains. Rows with one shared CDR3 protein collapse into an entry with the most common genes and DNA. The sample records 150,000 to 200,000 distinct CDR3 sequences, 64% of which are singletons. The ten largest clones represent approximately 44% of the sample. The source material was sorted CD4+, CD8+, or CD8+CD57+ T cells (not recorded which) from PBMCs. These receptors originate from a human donor with severe aplastic anemia or a healthy control (not recorded which).

The V call is TRBV20-1, the J call TRBJ2-7; 11 nucleotides align to TRBD1. V was pared by 3 bases and J by 5 bases, with 12 bases of the junction left unmatched. Germline V lookup: CDR1 DFQATT, CDR2 SNEGSKA (reference sequence). This CDR3 is 16 amino acids long. This CDR3 is CSASSLWTGGIDEQYF. Here the CDR3 DNA reads TGCAGTGCTAGTTCCCTCTGGACAGGGGGCATCGACGAGCAGTACTTC.

V gene TRBV4-3 combines with J gene TRBJ2-7; no clear D gene. CDR3 size: 15 residues. Germline V CDR1 and CDR2: LGHNA, YSLEER. V shed 0 bases and J shed 0 bases, with 9 bases lying between them. This chain's CDR3 is CASSQDREASYEQYF. CDR3 coding DNA: TGCGCCAGCAGCCAAGACCGCGAGGCCTCCTACGAGCAGTACTTC.

This clonotype occurred a few times. The V call is TRBV25-1, the J call TRBJ1-1, with D maybe TRBD1 (5 bases). Trimming removed 8 bases at V and 10 bases at J, with 17 bases between. The germline CDR1 and CDR2 sequences are MGHDK and SYGVNS. This CDR3 is 12 amino acids long. The CDR3 loop reads CASGNAGYGAFF. The CDR3 nucleotides read TGTGCCAGCGGAAACGCAGGGTATGGAGCTTTCTTT.

The chain carries TRBV9 and TRBJ2-2, with D unresolved. Germline CDR1 SGDLS, CDR2 YYNGEE. V lost 0 bases, J lost 0 bases, and 9 bases lay in between. The CDR3 has 16 residues. The CDR3 coding sequence is TGTGCCAGCAGCGTAGGAGACTGGACGAACACCGGGGAGCTGTTTTTT. Translating it yields CASSVGDWTNTGELFF.

This clonotype has a handful of counts. The gene calls are TRBV7-3 and TRBJ2-1; D may be TRBD1 (6 bases). Germline loops: CDR1 SGHTA, CDR2 FQGTGA. The CDR3 extends over 15 amino acids. Trimming shortened V by 5 bases and J by 4 bases, and 15 bases separated the two germline ends. The CDR3 here is CASSKQGLGYNEQFF. CDR3 coding DNA: TGTGCCAGCAGCAAACAGGGCTTGGGTTACAATGAGCAGTTCTTC.

The rearrangement uses TRBV7-2 and TRBJ2-1; 9 positions match TRBD2. The CDR3 contains 12 residues. V lost 6 bases, J lost 9 bases, and 3 bases stayed unmatched. The germline V gene encodes CDR1 SGHTA and CDR2 FQGNSA. In DNA form, the CDR3 reads TGTGCCAGCAGTCAGACTAGCGGTGAGCAGTTCTTC. Residues: CASSQTSGEQFF.

CDR3 region: CASRPQSSGGAAGELFF. In DNA, the CDR3 is TGTGCCAGCAGGCCACAATCTAGCGGGGGGGCCGCCGGGGAGCTGTTTTTT. The chain has TRBV28 and TRBJ2-2; 12 nucleotides line up with TRBD2. Trimming removed 6 bases from V and 6 bases from J; junction bases left unmatched: 11. This CDR3 contains 17 residues. CDR1 is MDHEN, CDR2 SYDVKM, per germline.

The chain uses TRBV24-1 and TRBJ2-2, with D perhaps being TRBD1 or TRBD2 (5 bases each). V was pared by 5 bases and J by 5 bases, with 11 bases between. Germline-derived CDR1 and CDR2 are KGHDR and SFDVKD. The CDR3 has 14 residues. The CDR3 sequence is CATSGRDGTGELFF. Here the CDR3 DNA reads TGTGCCACCAGTGGAAGGGACGGTACCGGGGAGCTGTTTTTT.

This rearrangement joins TRBV30 to TRBJ2-4; TRBD2 aligns across 8 bases. J gave up 8 bases and V 8 bases, and 5 bases lay outside the gene matches. Germline V gene sequence: CDR1 GTSNPN, CDR2 SVGIG (reference sequence). This CDR3 is built from 11 residues. The CDR3 DNA sequence: TGTGCCCGGGGGGGAGGGGACATTCAGTACTTC. As protein: CARGGGDIQYF.

The rearrangement uses TRBV20-1 and TRBJ2-7; 8 nucleotides align to TRBD1. Trimming took 1 base from V and 5 from J; bases not matched to a gene: 7. From germline, CDR1 is DFQATT and CDR2 SNEGSKA (reference sequence). The CDR3 loop spans 14 amino acids. The CDR3 protein is CSARAAGGGDEQYF. Here the CDR3 DNA reads TGCAGTGCTAGAGCTGCAGGGGGCGGCGACGAGCAGTACTTC.

The chain employs TRBV4-2 and TRBJ1-2; D may be TRBD1 (6 bases). This CDR3 region has 13 residues. Looked up from germline, CDR1 is LGHNA and CDR2 is YNFKEQ. Trimming cost V 10 bases and J 6 bases, with 18 bases left between them. The DNA of the CDR3 is TGTGCCACCTTTGGGGGCGATTCGGATGGCTACACCTTC. The encoded protein is CATFGGDSDGYTF.

The chain joins TRBV7-2 to TRBJ2-3, with a weak D call TRBD1 (5 bases). The germline V gene has CDR1 SGHTA and CDR2 FQGNSA. The CDR3 loop spans 14 amino acids. V lost 6 bases and J 0 bases, leaving 10 bases between the germline ends. The CDR3 loop is CASRTDTSTDTQYF. The CDR3 DNA follows: TGTGCCAGCAGGACGGACACTAGCACAGATACGCAGTATTTT.

The rearrangement joins TRBV14 to TRBJ1-1; a weak D match, TRBD1 (6 bases). This CDR3 spans 13 amino acids. V lost 4 bases and J 1 base, leaving 7 bases between the germline ends. Germline V gives CDR1 SGHDN, CDR2 FVKESK. The DNA of the CDR3 is TGTGCCAGCAGCCGGACAGAGAACACTGAAGCTTTCTTT. Translating it yields CASSRTENTEAFF.

In its sample, this clonotype was seen a few times. The chain carries TRBV7-9 and TRBJ2-5, with TRBD2 identical over 14 bases. CDR3 length equals 14 residues. Germline V CDR1 and CDR2: SEHNR, FQNEAQ (reference sequence). J was trimmed by 9 bases and V by 5 bases; bases with no gene match: 5. CDR3 nucleotides: TGTGCCAGCAGCCCAGGGACTAGCGGGAGCGCCCAGTACTTC. It translates to CASSPGTSGSAQYF.

This clonotype was picked up many times. The V call is TRBV3-1, the J call TRBJ2-5; D ambiguous. The CDR3 sequence is 17 residues long. Germline-derived CDR1 and CDR2 are LGHDT and YNNKEL (reference sequence). The ends were cut back, 0 bases at V and 2 bases at J, with 16 bases in the middle. In DNA form, the CDR3 reads TGTGCCAGCAGCCAAGAAGGGTGGGGAACGAAACAAGAGACCCAGTACTTC. Protein product: CASSQEGWGTKQETQYF.

The chain is built from TRBV12-3 or TRBV12-4 and TRBJ1-6; D not resolved. The V gene lost 2 bases and the J gene lost 6 bases, with 5 bases spanning the gap. The CDR3 runs to 13 residues. This CDR3 is CASSLILNSPLHF. The CDR3, as DNA: TGTGCCAGCAGTTTAATCCTTAATTCACCCCTCCACTTT.